This entry lists 12 T cell receptor beta chains sequenced from one sample in a study of blood T cell repertoires in COVID-19 (dated by TCRdb to the early 2020s). Library creation used the immunoSEQ multiplex PCR assay. The table comes from immuneACCESS by way of TCRdb, which keeps in-frame sequences with V and J called. Part of the clones is missing from these tables; in studies checked, under half for an unresolved V gene and the rest for unknown reasons. Here the sample has around 72,000 clones; 81% occur a single time. Jointly, the top ten make up about 20% of the sample. Sequencing input: peripheral blood. These receptors all come from a woman aged 70-85 years with acute or convalescent COVID-19.

The J gene is TRBJ2-7, the V gene TRBV9; 8 nucleotides align to TRBD1. Germline V gene data show CDR1 as SGDLS and CDR2 as YYNGEE. V trimming: 3 bases; J trimming: 3 bases; junction bases outside the gene matches: 5. The CDR3 contains 14 residues. The CDR3: CASSADRDRYEQYF. For the CDR3, the DNA is TGTGCCAGCAGCGCGGACAGGGATCGCTACGAGCAGTACTTC.

The chain joins TRBV11-3 to TRBJ1-1; 9 bases line up with TRBD1. Per germline, CDR1 SGHNT and CDR2 YENEEA. Trimming cost V 5 bases and J 5 bases; bases outside gene matches: 6. This CDR3 has 14 residues. In nucleotides, the CDR3 is TGTGCCAGCAGCGCCCGACAGGGGGAGACTGAAGCTTTCTTT. Protein: CASSARQGETEAFF.

The genes are TRBV3-1 (or the pseudogene TRBV3-2) and TRBJ2-7, with 9 bases matching TRBD2. CDR3 size: 18 residues. V lost 0 bases, J lost 5 bases, and 14 bases stayed unmatched. Germline assignment: CDR1 LGHDT and CDR2 YNNKEL (reference sequence). The CDR3, as DNA: TGTGCCAGCAGCCAAGAAAGAGGGGGCGGGAGGGCCTTGAACGAGCAGTACTTC. Translating gives CASSQERGGGRALNEQYF.

The chain uses TRBV6-1 and TRBJ2-3; 8 bases are shared with TRBD2. CDR1 is MNHNS and CDR2 is SASEGT in the germline V gene. After removal of 1 base from V and 6 bases from J, the junction contained 3 bases not matched to a gene. This CDR3 has 14 residues. CDR3 DNA: TGTGCCAGCAGTGAAGGGGCGGGAGGCGATACGCAGTATTTT. Protein product: CASSEGAGGDTQYF.

The rearrangement uses TRBV28 and TRBJ1-4; tentatively, D is TRBD1 (5 bases). The V and J ends lost 7 bases and 2 bases respectively, with 14 bases between them. CDR1 is MDHEN, CDR2 SYDVKM, per germline. The CDR3 has 15 amino acids. The CDR3 coding sequence is TGTGCCAGCAACCCCGGGGGGGGTACTAATGAAAAACTGTTTTTT. It is translated as CASNPGGGTNEKLFF.

This chain joins TRBV10-1 and TRBJ2-1; 7 nucleotides line up with TRBD2. With V trimmed by 3 bases and J by 4 bases, 3 bases remained unmatched. The CDR3 extends over 14 amino acids. Per the germline V gene, CDR1 is WNHNN and CDR2 is SYGVQD (reference sequence). The CDR3 region is CASSDWTRYNEQFF. The CDR3 bases are TGCGCCAGCAGTGACTGGACTAGATACAATGAGCAGTTCTTC.

The chain joins TRBV29-1 to TRBJ1-3, with 10 nucleotides matching TRBD1. CDR3 length equals 14 residues. J gave up 4 bases and V 7 bases, and 7 bases lay outside the gene matches. Germline V gene data show CDR1 as SQVTM and CDR2 as ANQGSEA. CDR3 residues: CSEDDRGLGNTIYF. The DNA for the CDR3 is TGCAGCGAAGACGACAGGGGGCTCGGAAACACCATATATTTT.

This sequence joins TRBV27 and TRBJ2-1; 10 bases match TRBD2. J was trimmed by 4 bases and V by 3 bases; bases with no gene match: 6. Germline V gene sequence: CDR1 MNHEY, CDR2 SMNVEV (reference sequence). The CDR3 runs to 16 residues. The CDR3 nucleotides read TGTGCCAGCAGTTTCTCACTAGCGGGACCTTACAATGAGCAGTTCTTC. Amino acid sequence: CASSFSLAGPYNEQFF.

The chain recombines TRBV5-1 with TRBJ1-2, with 8 positions matching TRBD1. The CDR3 covers 15 residues. The V gene end was trimmed by 5 bases and the J gene end by 7 bases; junction bases not matched to a gene: 13. Germline CDR1 is SGHRS and CDR2 is YFSETQ. CDR3 protein: CASSYVSGGSAGYTF. The CDR3 coding sequence is TGCGCCAGCAGTTATGTCTCAGGGGGCTCGGCTGGCTACACCTTC.

CDR3 loop: CASSNARGGSETQYF. CDR3 sequence (DNA): TGTGCCAGCAGTAACGCCCGGGGCGGGAGCGAGACCCAGTACTTC. J is TRBJ2-5 and V is TRBV28; TRBD2 matches 7 bases. The CDR3 consists of 15 residues. Trimming removed 5 bases from V and 5 bases from J; junction bases left unmatched: 11. CDR1 and CDR2 from the germline V gene are MDHEN and SYDVKM.

The chain is built from TRBV18 and TRBJ1-1; 7 bases line up with TRBD1. With 3 bases clipped from V and 1 base from J, the junction kept 8 bases outside the gene matches. Germline CDR1 reads KGHSH; CDR2 reads LQKENI. This CDR3 contains 16 residues. Written as DNA, the CDR3 is TGTGCCAGCTCACCGGACAGGCTGGGGTCGAACACTGAAGCTTTCTTT. It yields the protein CASSPDRLGSNTEAFF.

The chain carries TRBV10-3 and TRBJ2-3; 7 bases agree with TRBD2. Germline trimming cut 2 bases from V and 2 bases from J; bases unmatched to any gene: 4. This CDR3 is built from 15 residues. Germline V gene sequence: CDR1 ENHRY, CDR2 SYGVKD. The CDR3, as DNA: TGTGCCATCAGTGAGGAGCGGGGACCCACAGATACGCAGTATTTT. Residues: CAISEERGPTDTQYF.